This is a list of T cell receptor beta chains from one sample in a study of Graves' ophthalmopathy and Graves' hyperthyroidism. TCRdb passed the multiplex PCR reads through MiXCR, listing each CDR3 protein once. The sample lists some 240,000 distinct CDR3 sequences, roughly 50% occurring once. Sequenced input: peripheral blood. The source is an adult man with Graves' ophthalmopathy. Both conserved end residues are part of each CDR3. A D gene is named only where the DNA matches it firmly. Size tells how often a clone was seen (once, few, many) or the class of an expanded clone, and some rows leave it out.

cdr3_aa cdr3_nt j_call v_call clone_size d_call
CASSKAGELFF TGTGCCAGCAGCAAGGCCGGGGAGCTGTTTTTT TRBJ2-2 TRBV5-1 - -
CASSQAVSEAFF TGCGCCAGCAGCCAAGCAGTGTCTGAAGCTTTCTTT TRBJ1-1 TRBV4-1 - -
CSAREAAGMNTEAFF TGCAGTGCTAGAGAAGCGGCAGGAATGAACACTGAAGCTTTCTTT TRBJ1-1 TRBV20-1 - -
CASSRDPGGTGELFF TGTGCCAGCAGCCGGGACCCCGGGGGCACCGGGGAGCTGTTTTTT TRBJ2-2 TRBV5-5 - -
CASSRDRFLETQYF TGTGCCAGCAGCCGGGACAGGTTCCTAGAGACCCAGTACTTC TRBJ2-5 TRBV14 - TRBD1
CASSDPGQKNIQYF TGTGCCAGCAGTGACCCGGGACAGAAAAACATTCAGTACTTC TRBJ2-4 TRBV25-1 - TRBD1
CSARASTGGNTEAFF TGCAGTGCTAGAGCTTCGACAGGGGGCAACACTGAAGCTTTCTTT TRBJ1-1 TRBV20-1 - TRBD1
CASSFERTGTEAFF TGCGCCAGCAGCTTCGAGAGAACGGGCACTGAAGCTTTCTTT TRBJ1-1 TRBV5-1 - -
CAWTDARGTEAFF TGTGCCTGGACCGACGCGAGGGGCACTGAAGCTTTCTTT TRBJ1-1 TRBV30 - -
CASSYLQGAGETQYF TGTGCCAGCAGTTACTTGCAGGGGGCTGGGGAGACCCAGTACTTC TRBJ2-5 TRBV6-5 few TRBD1
CASSPLLADTGELFF TGTGCCAGCAGCCCCTTGCTAGCAGACACCGGGGAGCTGTTTTTT TRBJ2-2 TRBV7-8 - -
CASSVLQKLFF TGTGCCAGCAGCGTCCTACAAAAACTGTTTTTT TRBJ1-4 TRBV9 few -
CASSPRRNQETQYF TGTGCCAGCAGCCCGCGCCGGAACCAAGAGACCCAGTACTTC TRBJ2-5 TRBV7-2 - -
CASSLGRGGLGDTQYF TGTGCCAGCAGTTTGGGGCGGGGGGGCCTCGGAGATACGCAGTATTTT TRBJ2-3 TRBV12-3/TRBV12-4 - TRBD2
CASSEAFGSYNSPLHF TGTGCCAGCAGTGAAGCGTTTGGCTCCTATAATTCACCCCTCCACTTT TRBJ1-6 TRBV2 - -
CASSGMRTGGPYEQYF TGTGCCAGCAGCGGGATGCGGACAGGGGGTCCCTACGAGCAGTACTTC TRBJ2-7 TRBV2 - TRBD1
CASSVGGTRGQETQYF TGTGCCAGCAGCGTAGGGGGGACTCGCGGGCAAGAGACCCAGTACTTC TRBJ2-5 TRBV10-2 - -
CASSLEGQANEKLFF TGTGCCAGCAGCTTGGAAGGACAGGCTAATGAAAAACTGTTTTTT TRBJ1-4 TRBV7-2 - TRBD1
CSVVDRNSNQPQHF TGCAGCGTTGTTGACCGAAATAGCAATCAGCCCCAGCATTTT TRBJ1-5 TRBV29-1 - -
CASSFGLGDSPLHF TGCGCCAGCAGCTTTGGCCTAGGGGACTCACCCCTCCACTTT TRBJ1-6 TRBV5-1 few -
CASTAGFSTDTQYF TGTGCCAGCACCGCAGGGTTTAGCACAGATACGCAGTATTTT TRBJ2-3 TRBV7-2 once -
CASSSRASYEQYF TGTGCCAGCAGCTCACGGGCCTCCTACGAGCAGTACTTC TRBJ2-7 TRBV7-9 few -
CASSTGLQGTQYF TGTGCCAGTAGTACAGGGCTTCAGGGAACCCAGTACTTC TRBJ2-5 TRBV19 - -
CASSLQSGDVPQETQYF TGTGCCAGCAGCTTACAGTCCGGGGATGTGCCTCAAGAGACCCAGTACTTC TRBJ2-5 TRBV7-9 - -
CAISDPRVTGELFF TGTGCCATCAGTGACCCGAGAGTCACCGGGGAGCTGTTTTTT TRBJ2-2 TRBV10-3 few -
CAISDEQGRRSRAGELFF TGTGCCATCAGTGATGAACAGGGGCGTCGGTCGAGGGCCGGGGAGCTGTTTTTT TRBJ2-2 TRBV10-3 once TRBD1